A single sample is the source of the 15 T cell receptor beta chains below, sequenced in a study of T cells in Graves' hyperthyroidism and ophthalmopathy. Authors of the study amplified TCR beta CDR3 regions from RNA transcripts. HTBI primers were the set used in a first-round RT-PCR of the TCR CDR3. One entry per CDR3 protein, called by TCRdb with MiXCR from the multiplex PCR reads. Of fewer than 350,000 distinct CDR3 sequences listed, roughly 13% are singletons. Sequenced: blood. These receptors were taken from a woman younger than 45 with Graves' hyperthyroidism that later progressed to Graves' ophthalmopathy.

The chain combines TRBV7-9 with TRBJ1-2; a possible D gene is TRBD1 (5 bases). The CDR3 length is 13 residues. V lost 5 bases, J lost 3 bases, and 10 bases lay in between. Germline V CDR1 and CDR2: SEHNR, FQNEAQ (reference sequence). CDR3 DNA sequence: TGTGCCAGCAGCCGGGACTCCTACTATGGCTACACCTTC. Its translation: CASSRDSYYGYTF.

This clonotype was counted at least ten times. In DNA form, the CDR3 reads TGTGCCACCAGCAGAGATTTACAGGGGAACACTGAAGCTTTCTTT. Its translation is CATSRDLQGNTEAFF. The chain couples TRBV15 to TRBJ1-1; a possible D gene is TRBD1 (6 bases). Germline CDR1 reads LNHNV; CDR2 reads YYDKDF (reference sequence). V lost 0 bases to trimming and J lost 1 base, with 9 bases between them. This CDR3 contains 15 residues.

This clonotype has at least ten counts. This chain connects TRBV7-3 to TRBJ2-7, with TRBD2 identical over 8 bases. CDR3 size: 12 residues. V was pared by 3 bases and J by 8 bases, with 3 bases of the junction left unmatched. The germline V gene encodes CDR1 SGHTA and CDR2 FQGTGA. This CDR3 reads CASSFRGGQQYF. The CDR3 DNA sequence: TGTGCCAGCAGCTTTCGGGGGGGCCAGCAGTACTTC.

This chain links TRBV6-1 with TRBJ2-5, with TRBD2 matching over 8 bases. The length of the CDR3 is 16 residues. J gave up 6 bases and V 5 bases, and 14 bases lay outside the gene matches. Per germline, CDR1 MNHNS and CDR2 SASEGT. The CDR3 nucleotides read TGTGCCAGCAGTCCACCCCCGGGGGGGGAGGAGCAGACCCAGTACTTC. Translation: CASSPPPGGEEQTQYF.

With regard to this clonotype: The conserved phenylalanine or tryptophan normally closing the CDR3 is absent here, so this likely arose from a read error. The DNA is left out, because the CDR3 cannot be placed on it with certainty; the CDR3 is given as TCRdb lists it. The V and J genes are TRBV28 and TRBJ2-2. Per the germline V gene, CDR1 is MDHEN and CDR2 is SYDVKM. The CDR3 is 13 residues long, ends included. The CDR3 loop reads CASTMGFTGELFS.

This clonotype has only a few counts. The chain recombines TRBV29-1 with TRBJ2-3; D gene ambiguous. CDR1 and CDR2 (germline): SQVTM, ANQGSEA. V lost 6 bases, J lost 2 bases, and 15 bases lay in between. The CDR3 extends over 14 amino acids. Here the CDR3 reads CSVDGEVVTDTQYF. CDR3 bases: TGCAGCGTAGACGGAGAGGTGGTCACAGATACGCAGTATTTT.

At least ten counts were recorded for this clonotype. This chain connects TRBV7-9 to TRBJ2-6; D not resolved. This CDR3 is 15 amino acids long. Germline V gene data show CDR1 as SEHNR and CDR2 as FQNEAQ (reference sequence). Trimming removed 0 bases at V and 1 base at J, with 4 bases between. The CDR3 coding sequence is TGTGCCAGCAGCTTAGCGGATTCTGGGGCCAACGTCCTGACTTTC. Its translation is CASSLADSGANVLTF.

This clonotype was seen ten or more times. The V gene is TRBV27, the J gene TRBJ2-3; 10 bases line up with TRBD2. CDR3 length: 17 residues. The germline CDR1 and CDR2 sequences are MNHEY and SMNVEV (reference sequence). Germline trimming cut 4 bases from V and 2 bases from J; bases unmatched to any gene: 9. CDR3 sequence (DNA): TGTGCCAGCAGTTCCCTAAGACTAGCGGGCATCACAGATACGCAGTATTTT. It translates to CASSSLRLAGITDTQYF.

This clonotype was counted at least ten times. The rearrangement links TRBV11-3 to TRBJ1-1; 8 bases are shared with TRBD1. Trimming cost V 0 bases and J 8 bases; bases outside gene matches: 2. Germline V gives CDR1 SGHNT, CDR2 YENEEA. The CDR3 runs 13 residues. In DNA form, the CDR3 reads TGTGCCAGCAGCTTAGACAGGGGGCAGGAAGCTTTCTTT. This gives the protein CASSLDRGQEAFF.

This chain joins TRBV10-3 and TRBJ2-7; a weak D match, TRBD2 (5 bases). V lost 6 bases, J lost 3 bases, and 12 bases lay in between. CDR1 ENHRY and CDR2 SYGVKD come from the germline V gene. The CDR3 runs 13 residues. The CDR3 region is CAISSDLGYEQYF. The CDR3 DNA reads TGTGCCATCAGCTCGGACTTAGGCTACGAGCAGTACTTC.

This clonotype was observed at least ten times. The rearrangement joins TRBV27 to TRBJ2-3; 11 nucleotides agree with TRBD2. Germline CDR1 and CDR2: MNHEY and SMNVEV (reference sequence). The CDR3 is 15 amino acids. The V and J ends lost 7 bases and 10 bases, in that order; junction bases with no gene match: 13. The CDR3 nucleotides are TGTGCCAGCACCATAGCGGGAGGGCCTGCTTCCCCGCAGTATTTT. This translates into CASTIAGGPASPQYF.

This clonotype was seen at least ten times. V is TRBV6-1 and J is TRBJ2-7; 9 nucleotides agree with TRBD1. V shed 5 bases, J shed 1 base, and the junction held 12 bases outside the gene matches. This CDR3 region has 17 residues. CDR1 and CDR2 from the germline V gene are MNHNS and SASEGT. The chain's CDR3 is CASSQTPGQGGSYEQYF. The CDR3 DNA is TGTGCCAGCAGTCAAACTCCGGGACAGGGTGGATCCTACGAGCAGTACTTC.

This clonotype was counted ten times or more. The gene calls are TRBV15 and TRBJ1-5, with TRBD1 matching 8 bases. The CDR3 contains 14 residues. The V and J ends lost 3 bases and 5 bases, in that order; junction bases with no gene match: 3. Per germline, CDR1 LNHNV and CDR2 YYDKDF (reference sequence). The CDR3 DNA reads TGTGCCACCAGCAGGTCAGGGGGCCATCAGCCCCAGCATTTT. Amino acid sequence: CATSRSGGHQPQHF.

This clonotype came up many times. The J gene is TRBJ2-1, the V gene TRBV18; no definite D call. V was clipped by 3 bases and J by 8 bases, with 11 bases between them. The CDR3 is made up of 13 amino acids. Germline V gene data show CDR1 as KGHSH and CDR2 as LQKENI. Written as DNA, the CDR3 is TGTGCCAGCTCACCTCAAGCTTCCTATGAGCAGTTCTTC. Amino acid sequence: CASSPQASYEQFF. The full variable domain, in which reference TRBV18 and TRBJ2-1 provide the parts outside the CDR3, is NAGVMQNPRHLVRRRGQEARLRCSPMKGHSHVYWYRQLPEEGLKFMVYLQKENIIDESGMPKERFSAEFPKEGPSILRIQQVVRGDSAAYFCASSPQASYEQFFGPGTRLTVL.

This chain joins TRBV5-8 and TRBJ2-7, with D possibly being TRBD2 (7 bases). Trimming took 4 bases from V and 3 from J, leaving 20 bases between them. CDR3 length equals 16 residues. CDR1 is SGHTS, CDR2 YDEGEE, per germline. The CDR3 is CASSIGGGTIDYEQYF. CDR3 sequence (DNA): TGTGCCAGCAGCATAGGGGGGGGGACCATCGACTACGAGCAGTACTTC.